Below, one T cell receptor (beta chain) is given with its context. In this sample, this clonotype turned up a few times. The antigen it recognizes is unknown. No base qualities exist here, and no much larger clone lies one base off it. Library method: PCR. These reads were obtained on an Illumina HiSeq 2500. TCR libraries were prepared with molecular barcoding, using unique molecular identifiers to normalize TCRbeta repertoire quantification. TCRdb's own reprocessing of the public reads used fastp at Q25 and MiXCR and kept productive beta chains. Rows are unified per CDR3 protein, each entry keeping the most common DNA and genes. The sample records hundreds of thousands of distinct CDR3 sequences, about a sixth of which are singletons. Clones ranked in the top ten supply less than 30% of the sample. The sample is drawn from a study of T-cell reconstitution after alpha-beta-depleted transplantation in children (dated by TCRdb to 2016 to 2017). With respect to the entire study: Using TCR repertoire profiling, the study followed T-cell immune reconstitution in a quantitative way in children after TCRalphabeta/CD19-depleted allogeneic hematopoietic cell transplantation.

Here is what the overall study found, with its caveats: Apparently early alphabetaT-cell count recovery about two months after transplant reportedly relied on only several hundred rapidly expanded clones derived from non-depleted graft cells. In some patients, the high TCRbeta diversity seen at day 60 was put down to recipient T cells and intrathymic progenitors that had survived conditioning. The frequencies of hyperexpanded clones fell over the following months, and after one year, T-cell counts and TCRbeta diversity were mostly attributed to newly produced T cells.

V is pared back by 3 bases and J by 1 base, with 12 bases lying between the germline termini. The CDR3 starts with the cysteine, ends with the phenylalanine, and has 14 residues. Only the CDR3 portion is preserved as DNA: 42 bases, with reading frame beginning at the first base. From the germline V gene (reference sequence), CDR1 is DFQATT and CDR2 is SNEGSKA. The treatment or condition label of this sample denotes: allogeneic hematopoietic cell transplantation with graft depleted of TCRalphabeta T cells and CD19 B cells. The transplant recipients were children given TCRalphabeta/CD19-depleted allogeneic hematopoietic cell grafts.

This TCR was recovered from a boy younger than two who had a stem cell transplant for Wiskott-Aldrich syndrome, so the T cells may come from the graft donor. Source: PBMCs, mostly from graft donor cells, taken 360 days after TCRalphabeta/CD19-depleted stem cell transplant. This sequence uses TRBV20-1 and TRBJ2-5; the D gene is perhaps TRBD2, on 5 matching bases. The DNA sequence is TGCAGTGCTAGCGCCGGGATTTCCCAAGAGACCCAGTACTTC. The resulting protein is CSASAGISQETQYF.